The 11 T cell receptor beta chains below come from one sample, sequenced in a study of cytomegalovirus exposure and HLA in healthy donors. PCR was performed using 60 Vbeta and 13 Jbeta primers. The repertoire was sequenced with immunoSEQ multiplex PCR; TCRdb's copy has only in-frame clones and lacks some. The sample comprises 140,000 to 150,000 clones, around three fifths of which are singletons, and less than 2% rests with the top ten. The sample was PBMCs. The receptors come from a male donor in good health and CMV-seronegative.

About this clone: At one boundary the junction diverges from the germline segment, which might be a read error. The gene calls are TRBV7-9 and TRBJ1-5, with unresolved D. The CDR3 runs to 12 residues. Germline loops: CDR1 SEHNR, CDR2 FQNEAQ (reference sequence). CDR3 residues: CSSSLSGQPQHF. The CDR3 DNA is TGTTCCAGCAGTCTCAGCGGACAGCCCCAGCATTTT.

Here the CDR3 reads CASSSPGQGAVEQFF. CDR3 nucleotide sequence: TGTGCCAGCAGCTCGCCGGGACAGGGGGCTGTTGAGCAGTTCTTC. The chain couples TRBV11-1 to TRBJ2-1, with TRBD1 matching over 12 bases. With 4 bases clipped from V and 9 bases from J, the junction kept 7 bases outside the gene matches. The CDR3 loop spans 15 amino acids. Germline-derived CDR1 and CDR2 are SGHAT and FQDESV (reference sequence).

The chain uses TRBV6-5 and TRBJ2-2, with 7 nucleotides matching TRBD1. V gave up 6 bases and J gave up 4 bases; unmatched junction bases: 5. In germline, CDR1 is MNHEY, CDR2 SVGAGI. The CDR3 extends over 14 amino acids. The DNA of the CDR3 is TGTGCCAGCAGAACTACAGGGGCCACCGGGGAGCTGTTTTTT. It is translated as CASRTTGATGELFF.

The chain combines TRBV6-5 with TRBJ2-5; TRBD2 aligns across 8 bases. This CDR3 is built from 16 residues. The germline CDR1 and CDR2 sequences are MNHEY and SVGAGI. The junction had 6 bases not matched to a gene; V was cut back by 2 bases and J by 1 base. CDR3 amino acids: CASSYNGGAVQETQYF. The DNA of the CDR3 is TGTGCCAGCAGTTACAACGGGGGGGCCGTCCAAGAGACCCAGTACTTC.

CDR3 sequence reads: CASSPQGQGTYEQYF. In DNA, the CDR3 is TGCGCCAGCAGCCCTCAGGGACAGGGGACCTACGAGCAGTACTTC. The chain couples TRBV4-1 to TRBJ2-7, with TRBD1 matching over 10 bases. This CDR3 is 15 amino acids long. The junction had 5 bases not matched to a gene; V was cut back by 4 bases and J by 2 bases. Germline V gene lookup returns CDR1 MGHRA and CDR2 YSYEKL.

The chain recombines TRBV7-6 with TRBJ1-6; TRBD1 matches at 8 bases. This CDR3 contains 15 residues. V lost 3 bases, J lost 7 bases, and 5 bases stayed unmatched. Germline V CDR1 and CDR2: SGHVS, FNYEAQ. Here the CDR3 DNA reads TGTGCCAGCAGCTTGGGACAGGAAGGGAATTCACCCCTCCACTTT. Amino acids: CASSLGQEGNSPLHF. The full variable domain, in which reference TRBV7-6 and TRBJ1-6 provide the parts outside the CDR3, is GAGVSQSPRYKVTKRGQDVALRCDPISGHVSLYWYRQALGQGPEFLTYFNYEAQQDKSGLPNDRFSAERPEGSISTLTIQRTEQRDSAMYRCASSLGQEGNSPLHFGNGTRLTVT.

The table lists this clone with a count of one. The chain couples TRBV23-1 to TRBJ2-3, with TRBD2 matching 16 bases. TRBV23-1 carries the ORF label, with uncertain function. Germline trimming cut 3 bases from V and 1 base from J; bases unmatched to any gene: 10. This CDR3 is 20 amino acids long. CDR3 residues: CASSQAGTSGGGTGTDTQYF. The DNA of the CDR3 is TGCGCCAGCAGTCAGGCGGGGACTAGCGGGGGGGGTACTGGCACAGATACGCAGTATTTT.

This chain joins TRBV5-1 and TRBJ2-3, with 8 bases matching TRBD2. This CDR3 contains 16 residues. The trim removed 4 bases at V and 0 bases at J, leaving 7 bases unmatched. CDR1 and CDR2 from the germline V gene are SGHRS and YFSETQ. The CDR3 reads CASSPGGTVSTDTQYF. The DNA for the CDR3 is TGCGCCAGCAGCCCGGGAGGGACGGTTAGCACAGATACGCAGTATTTT.

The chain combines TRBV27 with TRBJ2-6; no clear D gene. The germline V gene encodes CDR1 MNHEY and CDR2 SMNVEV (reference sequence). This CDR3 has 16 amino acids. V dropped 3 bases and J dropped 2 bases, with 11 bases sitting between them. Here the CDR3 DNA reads TGTGCCAGCAGTTTTATAGACACAGCTGGGGCCAACGTCCTGACTTTC. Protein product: CASSFIDTAGANVLTF. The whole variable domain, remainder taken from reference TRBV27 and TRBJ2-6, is EAQVTQNPRYLITVTGKKLTVTCSQNMNHEYMSWYRQDPGLGLRQIYYSMNVEVTDKGDVPEGYKVSRKEKRNFPLILESPSPNQTSLYFCASSFIDTAGANVLTFGAGSRLTVL.

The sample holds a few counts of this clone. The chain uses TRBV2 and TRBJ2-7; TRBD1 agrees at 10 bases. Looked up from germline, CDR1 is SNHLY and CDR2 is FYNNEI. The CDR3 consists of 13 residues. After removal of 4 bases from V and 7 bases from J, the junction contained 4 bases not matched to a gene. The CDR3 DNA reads TGTGCCAGCAGTGGGACAGGGGGTATGGAGCAGTACTTC. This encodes CASSGTGGMEQYF. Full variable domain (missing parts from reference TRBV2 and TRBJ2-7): EPEVTQTPSHQVTQMGQEVILRCVPISNHLYFYWYRQILGQKVEFLVSFYNNEISEKSEIFDDQFSVERPDGSNFTLKIRSTKLEDSAMYFCASSGTGGMEQYFGPGTRLTVT.

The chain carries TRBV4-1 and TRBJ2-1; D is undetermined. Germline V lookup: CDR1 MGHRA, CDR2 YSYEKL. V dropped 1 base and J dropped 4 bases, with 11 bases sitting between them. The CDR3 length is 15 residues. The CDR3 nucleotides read TGCGCCAGCAGCCAAGCCCAGTCAAGTTACAATGAGCAGTTCTTC. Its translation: CASSQAQSSYNEQFF.